The rows below give T cell receptor beta chains drawn from one sample of a study of siplizumab effects on memory and regulatory T cells. Sequencing was performed with immunoSEQ multiplex PCR; in TCRdb, only in-frame clones are kept and a portion is missing. This sample yields 99,000 or so clones, of which more than 85% are seen a single time; 0.62% belongs to the top ten. What was sequenced was Tregs sorted from blood. The receptors stem from a human donor in good health. Each CDR3 is given with its conserved first and last residue. A D gene is named only where the DNA matches it firmly. Clone size, where shown, is once, few, many, or a class for clones that have expanded.

J: TRBJ1-2; size: NA; V: TRBV5-1; D: TRBD1; DNA: TGCGCCAGCAGCGGTGGGACAGGGTTAGGCTACACCTTC; CDR3: CASSGGTGLGYTF
J: TRBJ2-3; size: NA; V: TRBV6-5; D: NA; DNA: TGTGCCAGCAGTTATACAGGGGGGGAAACAGATACGCAGTATTTT; CDR3: CASSYTGGETDTQYF
J: TRBJ2-7; size: NA; V: TRBV6-5; D: NA; DNA: TGTGCCAGCTCCTCGGGGTTGGCTTACCCTTACGAGCAGTACTTC; CDR3: CASSSGLAYPYEQYF
J: TRBJ2-5; size: NA; V: TRBV19; D: NA; DNA: TGTGCCAGTAGTACTACTCTCGGGACACTACCGTACCAAGAGACCCAGTACTTC; CDR3: CASSTTLGTLPYQETQYF
J: TRBJ2-7; size: NA; V: TRBV5-8; D: NA; DNA: TGTGCCAGCAAGAAGATCGACGGATGGAGGTCCTACGAGCAGTACTTC; CDR3: CASKKIDGWRSYEQYF
J: TRBJ2-7; size: few; V: TRBV13; D: NA; DNA: TGTGCCAGCAGCTTAGGACGGGGCGGCCAGGGGCAATACGAGCAGTACTTC; CDR3: CASSLGRGGQGQYEQYF
J: TRBJ2-2; size: NA; V: TRBV11-3; D: NA; DNA: TGTGCCAGCAGCTTAGCGGGGCTCACCGGGGAGCTGTTTTTT; CDR3: CASSLAGLTGELFF
J: TRBJ2-1; size: NA; V: TRBV15; D: NA; DNA: TGTGCCACCAGCAGAGATGTGGACCGAGGTGAGCAGTTCTTC; CDR3: CATSRDVDRGEQFF
J: TRBJ2-3; size: NA; V: TRBV10-1; D: TRBD2; DNA: TGCGCCAGCAGTGACGAAGGGCGGACTAGCGGGAGGGCCGTAACAGATACGCAGTATTTT; CDR3: CASSDEGRTSGRAVTDTQYF
J: TRBJ1-5; size: few; V: TRBV6-1; D: NA; DNA: TGTGCCAGCAGACCAATGGAGCCTCAGCCCCAGCATTTT; CDR3: CASRPMEPQPQHF
J: TRBJ2-1; size: NA; V: TRBV4-1; D: TRBD2; DNA: TGCGCCAGCAGCCAAGTCGCGGGGGGGCCCCCGCCGTTCTTC; CDR3: CASSQVAGGPPPFF
J: TRBJ1-5; size: NA; V: TRBV4-2; D: TRBD1; DNA: TGTGCCAGCAGCCAAGAAGGAGAGGGGGCAAACTACAATCAGCCCCAGCATTTT; CDR3: CASSQEGEGANYNQPQHF
J: TRBJ2-1; size: NA; V: TRBV15; D: NA; DNA: TGTGCCACCAGCAGAGGCGGGACAAACTCCTACAATGAGCAGTTCTTC; CDR3: CATSRGGTNSYNEQFF
J: TRBJ2-1; size: NA; V: TRBV13; D: TRBD2; DNA: TGTGCCAGCAGCCCCGGACTAGCGGGAGTTAATGAGCAGTTCTTC; CDR3: CASSPGLAGVNEQFF
J: TRBJ1-5; size: NA; V: TRBV2; D: NA; DNA: TGTGCCAGCAGTGACAGACAACGCAATCAGCCCCAGCATTTT; CDR3: CASSDRQRNQPQHF
J: TRBJ1-6; size: NA; V: TRBV30; D: TRBD1; DNA: TGTGCCCGCGGGACAGGGGCTTCACCCCTCCACTTT; CDR3: CARGTGASPLHF
J: TRBJ2-1; size: NA; V: TRBV10-3; D: TRBD1; DNA: TGTGCCATCAGTGAGGGGACAGGGGGGCATGAGCAGTTCTTC; CDR3: CAISEGTGGHEQFF
J: TRBJ1-6; size: once; V: TRBV6-5; D: NA; DNA: TGTGCCAGCAGTTACCTGCGACAGCTTAATTCACCCCTCCACTTT; CDR3: CASSYLRQLNSPLHF
J: TRBJ1-6; size: NA; V: TRBV7-5; D: NA; DNA: TGTGCCAGACCGACCCCCCCGCGGGAGAGTAATTCACCCCTCCACTTT; CDR3: CARPTPPRESNSPLHF
J: TRBJ1-2; size: NA; V: TRBV29-1; D: NA; DNA: TGCAGCGTTGACGGGGGGGGAACCCCCGCTAACTATGGCTACACCTTC; CDR3: CSVDGGGTPANYGYTF
J: TRBJ2-1; size: NA; V: TRBV7-2; D: TRBD2; DNA: TGTGCCAGCAGTCCCAGCGGGAGAACATACAATGAGCAGTTCTTC; CDR3: CASSPSGRTYNEQFF
J: TRBJ2-5; size: NA; V: TRBV5-1; D: NA; DNA: TGCGCCAGCAGCTTGTATGGGGGGGAGACCCAGTACTTC; CDR3: CASSLYGGETQYF
J: TRBJ2-1; size: NA; V: TRBV19; D: NA; DNA: TGTGCCAGTAGTATAGGGGGCCAAGTTTTTGAGCAGTTCTTC; CDR3: CASSIGGQVFEQFF
J: TRBJ1-1; size: NA; V: TRBV6-1; D: NA; DNA: TGTGCCAGCAGTGAACTCCCAGGCCAACCAAGCTCTTTCTTT; CDR3: CASSELPGQPSSFF
J: TRBJ2-3; size: NA; V: TRBV9; D: NA; DNA: TGTGCCAGCAGCGTAGCCGGAGATACGCAGTATTTT; CDR3: CASSVAGDTQYF
J: TRBJ1-5; size: few; V: TRBV9; D: NA; DNA: TGTGCCAGCAGCGGGGGGAGTTTCAATCAGCCCCAGCATTTT; CDR3: CASSGGSFNQPQHF
J: TRBJ1-5; size: NA; V: TRBV7-6; D: NA; DNA: TGTGCCAGCAGCCCCGGCGGGGGTAGCAATCAGCCCCAGCATTTT; CDR3: CASSPGGGSNQPQHF
J: TRBJ1-2; size: NA; V: TRBV6-1; D: NA; DNA: TGTGCCAGCAGTGCCCCGGGACATCGCTATGGCTACACCTTC; CDR3: CASSAPGHRYGYTF
J: TRBJ2-3; size: NA; V: TRBV2; D: NA; DNA: TGTGCCAGCGAGAGGGGGGGGCGGTATACGCAGTATTTT; CDR3: CASERGGRYTQYF
J: TRBJ1-1; size: NA; V: TRBV14; D: NA; DNA: TGTGCCAGCAGCCAAGCTCTGGTGAACACTGAAGCTTTCTTT; CDR3: CASSQALVNTEAFF
J: TRBJ2-2; size: once; V: TRBV5-1; D: NA; DNA: TGCGCCAGCAGCTTGGCGGGGACCGGGGAGCTGTTTTTT; CDR3: CASSLAGTGELFF
J: TRBJ2-3; size: once; V: TRBV9; D: TRBD2; DNA: TGTGCCAGCAGCGTCCGGGGGGTTAGCACAGATACGCAGTATTTT; CDR3: CASSVRGVSTDTQYF
J: TRBJ2-1; size: once; V: TRBV30; D: NA; DNA: TGTGCCTGGAGTGCTGGCCTTAGCTCCTACAATGAGCAGTTCTTC; CDR3: CAWSAGLSSYNEQFF
J: TRBJ2-7; size: NA; V: TRBV5-1; D: NA; DNA: TGCGCCAGCAGCTTGGACGGGGGTCGGGGCTTCTACGAGCAGTACTTC; CDR3: CASSLDGGRGFYEQYF
J: TRBJ1-1; size: NA; V: TRBV28; D: TRBD1; DNA: TGTGCCAGCAGTTCCCTGACAGGGGAACACTGGAGGACTGAAGCTTTCTTT; CDR3: CASSSLTGEHWRTEAFF
J: TRBJ1-6; size: NA; V: TRBV11-1; D: NA; DNA: TGTGCCAGCAGCTTTGGCAGGGACTCACCCCTCCACTTT; CDR3: CASSFGRDSPLHF
J: TRBJ1-1; size: NA; V: TRBV27; D: NA; DNA: TGTGCCAGCAGTGTCCTGGCCGGGGGCACTGAAGCTTTCTTT; CDR3: CASSVLAGGTEAFF